This T cell receptor (beta chain) was sequenced during a study of T cells in Graves' hyperthyroidism and ophthalmopathy. A sample of blood taken at first hyperthyroidism diagnosis preceded any ophthalmopathy symptoms. Amplification of TCR beta CDR3 regions was performed using RNA transcripts as template. HTBI primers were the set used in a first-round RT-PCR of the TCR CDR3. TCRdb reprocessed the multiplex PCR reads via MiXCR and lists one record per CDR3 protein. Among fewer than 450,000 distinct CDR3 sequences listed, 17% were seen once. CDR1 is SGHRS and CDR2 is YFSETQ in the germline V gene. V was pared by 7 bases and J by 8 bases, with 18 bases between. The CDR3 has 13 amino acids.

This clonotype was obtained from a woman aged 25 to 39 with Graves' hyperthyroidism that later progressed to Graves' ophthalmopathy. Sequencing used blood. The chain combines TRBV5-1 with TRBJ1-1; D is unresolved. CDR3 in DNA: TGCGCCAGCGCTTCCAACCCAAGTTTCGAAGCTTTCTTT. As protein: CASASNPSFEAFF.